The 19 T cell receptor beta chains below were found in one sample sequenced in a study of CD8 T cells in Susac syndrome. With random hexamers, roughly 0.45 to 1 ug RNA was reverse transcribed. Each CDR3 protein gets one entry after TCRdb re-called the immunoSEQ multiplex PCR reads with MiXCR. The repertoire holds under 90,000 distinct CDR3 sequences, with 95% as singletons. Input material: CD8+ T cells from PBMCs. Receptor source: a human donor with Susac syndrome.

J is TRBJ1-5 and V is TRBV20-1, with D perhaps matching TRBD1 (6 bases). Germline V gene sequence: CDR1 DFQATT, CDR2 SNEGSKA (reference sequence). The CDR3 consists of 17 residues. Between the trimmed V and J ends, which lost 5 bases and 0 bases, there was a span of 20 bases. CDR3 nucleotides: TGCAGTGCTCCCGACCCCGGGACACCCTATAGCAATCAGCCCCAGCATTTT. As protein: CSAPDPGTPYSNQPQHF.

This sequence joins TRBV18 and TRBJ2-1; 10 bases align to TRBD2. The CDR3 extends over 20 amino acids. V trimming: 0 bases; J trimming: 3 bases; junction bases outside the gene matches: 14. CDR1 and CDR2 (germline): KGHSH, LQKENI. Written as DNA, the CDR3 is TGTGCCAGCTCACCACCGGGGACTAGCGAGATGCTATTGGGCTACAATGAGCAGTTCTTC. Translating it yields CASSPPGTSEMLLGYNEQFF.

The CDR3 DNA reads as TGTGCCAGCAGCTTGGACCGGACGGCGAACTATGGCTACACCTTC. Protein sequence: CASSLDRTANYGYTF. The rearrangement links TRBV5-5 to TRBJ1-2; D is unresolved. V was cut by 0 bases and J by 2 bases, with 11 bases left in between. The CDR3 consists of 15 residues. Germline-derived CDR1 and CDR2 are SGHKS and YYEKEE (reference sequence).

The rearrangement links TRBV5-6 to TRBJ1-2, with a weak D call TRBD1 (5 bases). With 2 bases removed from V and 8 bases from J, the gap between germline ends came to 13 bases. The CDR3 has 13 residues. In germline, CDR1 is SGHDT, CDR2 YYEEEE. As DNA, the CDR3 is TGTGCCAGCAGCTTTGGGGGATCGAAGGGCTACACCTTC. Protein product: CASSFGGSKGYTF.

This chain connects TRBV30 to TRBJ1-1; D is unclear. Germline lookup yields CDR1 GTSNPN and CDR2 SVGIG (reference sequence). The CDR3 is 13 residues long. Trimming stripped 5 bases from V and 6 bases from J, with 16 bases between. The DNA for the CDR3 is TGTGCCTGGCGAGCGGCCCTGGGCGCTGAAGCTTTCTTT. As protein: CAWRAALGAEAFF.

This chain joins TRBV15 and TRBJ1-1, with D unresolved. V lost 3 bases, J lost 0 bases, and 8 bases lay in between. The length of the CDR3 is 14 residues. Germline V gives CDR1 LNHNV, CDR2 YYDKDF (reference sequence). CDR3 residues: CATSRFVMNTEAFF. The CDR3 nucleotides are TGTGCCACCAGCAGGTTCGTGATGAACACTGAAGCTTTCTTT.

This chain's CDR3 is CASSTSNTEAFF. DNA for the CDR3: TGTGCCAGCAGTACATCCAACACTGAAGCTTTCTTT. The chain links TRBV7-9 to TRBJ1-1; D not resolved. The ends were cut back, 6 bases at V and 2 bases at J, with 7 bases in the middle. This CDR3 is built from 12 residues. Germline V CDR1 and CDR2: SEHNR, FQNEAQ (reference sequence).

The chain recombines TRBV11-1 with TRBJ2-2; no firm D call. Germline loops: CDR1 SGHAT, CDR2 FQDESV (reference sequence). The CDR3 is made up of 12 amino acids. Trimming shortened V by 3 bases and J by 5 bases, and 4 bases separated the two germline ends. The CDR3 spells CASSFWTGELFF. DNA of the CDR3: TGTGCCAGCAGCTTTTGGACCGGGGAGCTGTTTTTT.

The chain has TRBV20-1 and TRBJ2-2; the D is unclear. The germline gives CDR1 DFQATT, CDR2 SNEGSKA (reference sequence). Trimming pared 6 bases from V and 7 bases from J, leaving 12 bases between. The CDR3 length is 12 residues. The CDR3 sequence is CSAVGGNGELFF. The CDR3 bases are TGCAGTGCAGTAGGTGGGAACGGGGAGCTGTTTTTT.

The chain joins TRBV7-9 to TRBJ2-1; 10 nucleotides line up with TRBD2. CDR3 length equals 16 residues. Unmatched junction bases numbered 8, after V lost 5 bases and J lost 4 bases. The germline V gene encodes CDR1 SEHNR and CDR2 FQNEAQ (reference sequence). CDR3 nucleotide sequence: TGTGCCAGCAGCACCAGGCTAGCGGGGGATTACAATGAGCAGTTCTTC. Encoded protein: CASSTRLAGDYNEQFF.

The chain carries TRBV7-8 and TRBJ2-7; 8 bases align to TRBD2. V dropped 5 bases and J dropped 3; count of bases not matched to a gene: 6. This CDR3 spans 14 amino acids. CDR1 is SGHVS and CDR2 is FQNEAQ in the germline V gene. The CDR3 region is CASSPGGLGYEQYF. The CDR3 bases are TGTGCCAGCAGCCCGGGGGGGTTGGGCTACGAGCAGTACTTC. The entire variable domain, with the rest obtained from reference TRBV7-8 and TRBJ2-7, is as follows: GAGVSQSPRYKVAKRGQDVALRCDPISGHVSLFWYQQALGQGPEFLTYFQNEAQLDKSGLPSDRFFAERPEGSVSTLKIQRTQQEDSAVYLCASSPGGLGYEQYFGPGTRLTVT.

The V call is TRBV29-1, the J call TRBJ2-3; weak D call: TRBD1 (5 bases). The germline V gene encodes CDR1 SQVTM and CDR2 ANQGSEA. V gave up 0 bases and J gave up 5 bases, with 12 bases separating them. The CDR3 covers 14 residues. The CDR3 sequence is CSVEEPDRGDTQYF. The CDR3 DNA sequence: TGCAGCGTTGAAGAACCCGATAGGGGAGATACGCAGTATTTT.

This chain connects TRBV5-8 to TRBJ2-1; TRBD2 aligns across 11 bases. Germline V gene sequence: CDR1 SGHTS, CDR2 YDEGEE. Unmatched junction bases numbered 3, after V lost 4 bases and J lost 3 bases. The CDR3 runs 15 residues. The DNA of the CDR3 is TGTGCCAGCAGCGCGGGACTAGCGGTCTACAATGAGCAGTTCTTC. Its protein is CASSAGLAVYNEQFF.

The V gene is TRBV3-1, the J gene TRBJ2-1, with 7 bases lining up with TRBD2. The CDR3 is made up of 17 amino acids. The trim removed 0 bases at V and 5 bases at J, leaving 10 bases unmatched. Germline CDR1 is LGHDT and CDR2 is YNNKEL (reference sequence). The CDR3: CASSQDSLAVNHNEQFF. In nucleotides, the CDR3 is TGTGCCAGCAGCCAAGATAGTCTAGCGGTGAACCACAATGAGCAGTTCTTC.

The chain recombines TRBV9 with TRBJ2-7; D call uncertain. The germline V gene encodes CDR1 SGDLS and CDR2 YYNGEE. V was shortened by 0 bases and J by 0 bases, with 4 bases between the two germline ends. This CDR3 contains 13 residues. The CDR3 spells CASSVDDSYEQYF. The CDR3 DNA follows: TGTGCCAGCAGCGTAGACGACTCCTACGAGCAGTACTTC.

The rearrangement links TRBV2 to TRBJ2-1; D is undetermined. The CDR3 spans 11 residues. Germline loops: CDR1 SNHLY, CDR2 FYNNEI. V gave up 6 bases and J gave up 10 bases, with 10 bases separating them. CDR3 coding DNA: TGTGCCAGCAGCGGAGAAGACGAGCAGTTCTTC. Its translation is CASSGEDEQFF.

The chain uses TRBV2 and TRBJ2-3, with 8 bases identical to TRBD1. Germline V gene lookup returns CDR1 SNHLY and CDR2 FYNNEI. V was pared by 5 bases and J by 0 bases, with 1 base of the junction left unmatched. CDR3 length equals 14 residues. The CDR3 reads CASSRDRSTDTQYF. CDR3 DNA: TGTGCCAGCAGTCGGGACAGGAGCACAGATACGCAGTATTTT.

The DNA for the CDR3 is TGCGCCGACTCCGGGACAGGGGGCCTGGGTGAGCAGTTCTTC. Residues: CADSGTGGLGEQFF. The chain recombines TRBV5-1 with TRBJ2-1, with 12 nucleotides matching TRBD1. The CDR3 has 14 amino acids. Germline V gives CDR1 SGHRS, CDR2 YFSETQ. V dropped 10 bases and J dropped 9; count of bases not matched to a gene: 11.

This clonotype was seen only once. V usage is TRBV24-1 and J usage is TRBJ1-2; D unclear. CDR3 length equals 13 residues. CDR1 is KGHDR and CDR2 is SFDVKD in the germline V gene. Trimming cost V 7 bases and J 2 bases, with 10 bases left between them. CDR3 DNA sequence: TGTGCCACCAGCGACCGGGCGAACTATGGCTACACCTTC. It is translated as CATSDRANYGYTF.